The rows below give T cell receptor beta chains drawn from one sample of a study of OX40 agonist ivuxolimab in advanced cancers. TCRdb's copy holds only in-frame clones and misses some; the assay was immunoSEQ multiplex PCR. The sample contains some 130,000 clones, 85% to 95% of which appear only once. This sample comprised CD4+ or CD8+ T cells sorted from blood, obtained in a trial of the OX40 agonist ivuxolimab. These receptors came from an adult with an advanced solid tumor such as melanoma, head and neck, liver or kidney cancer. Each CDR3 is given with its conserved first and last residue. A D gene is named only where the DNA matches it firmly. Size is stated for part of the rows, as once, few or many counts, or as a class when the clone is expanded.

v_call,d_call,j_call,clone_size,cdr3_aa,cdr3_nt
TRBV7-6,.,TRBJ2-5,.,CASSLQGSRETQYF,TGTGCCAGCAGCTTACAGGGGAGTAGGGAGACCCAGTACTTC
TRBV29-1,.,TRBJ2-3,once,CSVEGSGTDTQYF,TGCAGCGTTGAAGGGTCAGGCACAGATACGCAGTATTTT
TRBV5-1,.,TRBJ1-1,few,CASSPRGGMGNTEAFF,TGCGCCAGCAGCCCCCGGGGGGGGATGGGGAACACTGAAGCTTTCTTT
TRBV7-8,TRBD2,TRBJ2-5,.,CASSGSGGRKTQYF,TGTGCCAGCAGCGGTAGCGGGGGGAGAAAGACCCAGTACTTC
TRBV27,.,TRBJ2-4,.,CAQKASQGRDTKNIQYF,TGTGCCCAGAAAGCCTCACAGGGAAGGGATACCAAAAACATTCAGTACTTC
TRBV6-1,.,TRBJ1-1,few,CASITGFFGTEAFF,TGTGCCAGCATTACAGGGTTTTTCGGCACTGAAGCTTTCTTT
TRBV4-3,TRBD2,TRBJ2-3,.,CASSQDWGLAGSDTQYF,TGCGCCAGCAGCCAAGATTGGGGACTAGCGGGGTCAGATACGCAGTATTTT
TRBV5-4,.,TRBJ2-7,.,CASSLAPRYYEQYF,TGTGCCAGCAGCTTGGCCCCGCGGTACTACGAGCAGTACTTC
TRBV18,.,TRBJ2-7,.,CASSRQVDDEQYF,TGTGCCAGCTCTAGGCAGGTTGACGACGAGCAGTACTTC
TRBV5-1,TRBD1,TRBJ2-1,.,CASSLETGSWDEQFF,TGCGCCAGCAGCTTGGAGACAGGGTCTTGGGATGAGCAGTTCTTC
TRBV6-5,.,TRBJ1-2,.,CASRTRINYGYTF,TGTGCCAGCAGGACTCGGATTAACTATGGCTACACCTTC
TRBV11-2,TRBD2,TRBJ2-5,.,CASSLSASRGGTETQYF,TGTGCCAGCAGCTTATCGGCCTCCCGGGGGGGCACGGAGACCCAGTACTTC
TRBV27,.,TRBJ1-6,.,CASSPQGSASYNSPLHF,TGTGCCAGCAGTCCCCAAGGGTCGGCCTCCTATAATTCACCCCTCCACTTT
TRBV19,.,TRBJ1-3,.,CASSPGVGSSGNTIYF,TGTGCCAGTAGCCCAGGAGTAGGGAGCTCTGGAAACACCATATATTTT
TRBV6-5,TRBD1,TRBJ2-7,.,CASSYDRGVYEQYF,TGTGCCAGCAGTTACGACAGGGGAGTCTACGAGCAGTACTTC
TRBV5-1,.,TRBJ2-3,once,CASSSGGLMDTQYF,TGCGCCAGCAGCTCAGGGGGGCTAATGGATACGCAGTATTTT
TRBV10-3,TRBD1,TRBJ2-7,.,CAISESSDRGLEQYF,TGTGCCATCAGTGAGTCTTCGGACAGGGGGCTTGAGCAGTACTTC
TRBV30,TRBD2,TRBJ2-5,.,CARTSSGREETQYF,TGTGCCAGAACTTCTAGCGGGAGGGAAGAGACCCAGTACTTC
TRBV7-3,TRBD2,TRBJ2-3,few,CASSPGTSRDTDTQYF,TGTGCCAGCAGCCCCGGGACTAGCAGAGACACAGATACGCAGTATTTT
TRBV7-9,TRBD2,TRBJ2-1,.,CASSPLAGGEQFF,TGTGCCAGCAGCCCCCTAGCGGGAGGGGAGCAGTTCTTC
TRBV4-3,.,TRBJ2-3,.,CASSPTLWKLARTDTQYF,TGCGCCAGCAGCCCCACCCTTTGGAAGCTGGCCCGCACAGATACGCAGTATTTT
TRBV6-6,TRBD2,TRBJ2-7,.,CASSPTGGSYEQYF,TGTGCCAGCAGCCCCACGGGGGGCTCCTACGAGCAGTACTTC
TRBV11-2,TRBD2,TRBJ2-5,.,CASSHGTSGGVYQETQYF,TGTGCCAGCAGCCACGGGACTAGCGGGGGTGTGTACCAAGAGACCCAGTACTTC
TRBV15,.,TRBJ2-7,once,CATSRPQGITYEQYF,TGTGCCACCAGCAGACCTCAAGGGATTACTTACGAGCAGTACTTC
TRBV6-5,.,TRBJ1-1,.,CASTPTRRWTEAFF,TGTGCCAGCACCCCTACAAGAAGGTGGACTGAAGCTTTCTTT
TRBV18,.,TRBJ1-2,.,CASSPGLPGYTF,TGTGCCAGCTCACCCGGGCTCCCAGGCTACACCTTC
TRBV28,TRBD1,TRBJ1-6,.,CASSFPSGTGIGRSPLHF,TGTGCCAGCAGTTTCCCATCCGGGACAGGAATAGGGCGTTCACCCCTCCACTTT
TRBV5-6,.,TRBJ1-2,.,CASSLGSAYGYTF,TGTGCCAGCAGCTTGGGGTCAGCATATGGCTACACCTTC
TRBV7-2,.,TRBJ2-1,.,CASSLGRTTSYNEQFF,TGTGCCAGCAGCTTAGGCAGGACTACCTCCTACAATGAGCAGTTCTTC
TRBV5-6,TRBD2,TRBJ2-3,.,CASSFQGLARASTDTQYF,TGTGCCAGCAGCTTTCAGGGACTAGCCAGAGCTAGCACAGATACGCAGTATTTT
TRBV27,.,TRBJ2-1,.,CASSSTRRVHEQFF,TGTGCCAGCAGTTCAACCCGCAGGGTCCATGAGCAGTTCTTC
TRBV11-3,.,TRBJ2-1,.,CASSLGEQWDHNEQFF,TGTGCCAGCAGCTTAGGGGAGCAATGGGATCACAATGAGCAGTTCTTC
TRBV2,.,TRBJ2-5,.,CASRRALETQYF,TGTGCCAGCAGAAGGGCCCTAGAGACCCAGTACTTC
TRBV6-5,TRBD2,TRBJ2-7,.,CASSYSGDYYEQYF,TGTGCCAGCAGTTACTCGGGGGACTACTACGAGCAGTACTTC
TRBV2,.,TRBJ2-6,.,CASSEAGTVPGANVLTF,TGTGCCAGCAGTGAAGCAGGGACGGTTCCTGGGGCCAACGTCCTGACTTTC
TRBV7-3,.,TRBJ2-7,.,CASSLRGGTYEQYF,TGTGCCAGCAGCTTAAGAGGGGGGACCTACGAGCAGTACTTC
TRBV6-1,.,TRBJ1-2,.,CASSDPGRGNYGYTF,TGTGCCAGCAGTGACCCAGGGAGAGGGAACTATGGCTACACCTTC
TRBV10-1,TRBD2,TRBJ2-7,.,CASLTEREKGQYF,TGCGCCAGCCTGACCGAGCGGGAGAAGGGGCAGTACTTC
TRBV6-1,.,TRBJ2-1,.,CASSGIYNEQFF,TGTGCCAGCAGTGGGATCTACAATGAGCAGTTCTTC
TRBV28,.,TRBJ2-7,.,CASSYPTGPGGPEQYF,TGTGCCAGCAGTTACCCCACAGGGCCGGGCGGGCCAGAGCAGTACTTC
TRBV30,.,TRBJ2-6,.,CAWSVYSGANVLTF,TGTGCCTGGAGCGTGTACTCTGGGGCCAACGTCCTGACTTTC
TRBV2,.,TRBJ2-6,.,CASTSAGANVLTF,TGTGCCAGCACCTCAGCCGGGGCCAACGTCCTGACTTTC
TRBV6-1,TRBD1,TRBJ1-2,.,CASRVPGQGFYGYTF,TGTGCCAGCAGGGTCCCGGGACAGGGGTTCTATGGCTACACCTTC
TRBV9,.,TRBJ2-2,once,CASSVGTGELFF,TGTGCCAGCAGCGTAGGGACCGGGGAGCTGTTTTTT
TRBV6-6,.,TRBJ1-1,once,CASSTPQHTEAFF,TGTGCCAGCAGTACCCCCCAGCACACTGAAGCTTTCTTT
TRBV10-3,.,TRBJ2-4,.,CAISDPGRAKNIQYF,TGTGCCATCAGTGATCCGGGGAGGGCCAAAAACATTCAGTACTTC
TRBV5-1,TRBD1,TRBJ1-6,few,CASSLRDRGAPLHF,TGCGCCAGCAGCTTGAGGGACAGGGGTGCACCCCTCCACTTT
TRBV19,TRBD2,TRBJ2-1,.,CASSQIGLAGSGNEQFF,TGTGCCAGTAGTCAGATCGGACTAGCGGGAAGTGGGAATGAGCAGTTCTTC
TRBV5-5,TRBD2,TRBJ2-1,.,CASSPTSGRANEQFF,TGTGCCAGCAGCCCCACTAGCGGGAGGGCAAATGAGCAGTTCTTC
TRBV9,.,TRBJ1-3,.,CASSVAGRLSGNTIYF,TGTGCCAGCAGCGTAGCTGGGCGTCTCTCTGGAAACACCATATATTTT
TRBV28,.,TRBJ1-1,.,CASSLVGDFEAFF,TGTGCCAGCAGTTTAGTCGGCGACTTTGAAGCTTTCTTT
TRBV28,.,TRBJ2-7,.,CASSPRGEQYF,TGTGCCAGCAGCCCGAGGGGGGAGCAGTACTTC
TRBV27,.,TRBJ1-1,.,CASSSIPGPGSPEAFF,TGTGCCAGCAGTTCCATCCCCGGACCAGGGAGCCCTGAAGCTTTCTTT
TRBV11-2,TRBD1,TRBJ2-5,.,CASSTTPGQGGRTQYF,TGTGCCAGCAGCACAACACCGGGACAGGGTGGCCGGACCCAGTACTTC
TRBV27,.,TRBJ2-7,.,CASSPTLTRLGEQYF,TGTGCCAGCAGTCCCACCCTGACTAGGCTGGGGGAGCAGTACTTC
TRBV18,.,TRBJ1-2,.,CASSPGRENYGYTF,TGTGCCAGCTCACCAGGCAGAGAGAACTATGGCTACACCTTC
TRBV12-5,.,TRBJ1-5,once,CASGRDGSNQPQHF,TGTGCTAGTGGCCGGGATGGGAGCAATCAGCCCCAGCATTTT